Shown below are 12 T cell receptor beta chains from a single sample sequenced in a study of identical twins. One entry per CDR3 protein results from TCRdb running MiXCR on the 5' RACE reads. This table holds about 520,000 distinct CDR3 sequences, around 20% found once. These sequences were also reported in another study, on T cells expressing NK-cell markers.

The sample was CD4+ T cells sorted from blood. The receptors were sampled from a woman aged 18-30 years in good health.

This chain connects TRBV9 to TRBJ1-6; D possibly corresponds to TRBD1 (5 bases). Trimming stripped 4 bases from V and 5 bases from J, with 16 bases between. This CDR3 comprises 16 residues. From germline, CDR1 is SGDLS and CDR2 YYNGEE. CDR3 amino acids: CASSPRPGRNNSPLHF. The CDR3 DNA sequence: TGTGCCAGCAGCCCTAGACCGGGACGGAATAATTCACCCCTCCACTTT.

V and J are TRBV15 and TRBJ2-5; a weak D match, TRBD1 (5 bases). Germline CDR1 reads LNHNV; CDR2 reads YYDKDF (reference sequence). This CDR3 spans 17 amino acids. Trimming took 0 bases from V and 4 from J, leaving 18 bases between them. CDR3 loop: CATSRDVRRAGRETQYF. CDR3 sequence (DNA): TGTGCCACCAGCAGAGATGTGAGAAGGGCAGGGCGAGAGACCCAGTACTTC.

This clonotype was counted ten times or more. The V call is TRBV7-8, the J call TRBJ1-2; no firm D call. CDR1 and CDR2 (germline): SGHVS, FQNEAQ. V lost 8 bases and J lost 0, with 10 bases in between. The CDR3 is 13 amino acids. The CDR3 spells CASGSGPNYGYTF. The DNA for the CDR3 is TGTGCCAGCGGATCTGGACCTAACTATGGCTACACCTTC. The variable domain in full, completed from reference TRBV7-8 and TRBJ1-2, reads GAGVSQSPRYKVAKRGQDVALRCDPISGHVSLFWYQQALGQGPEFLTYFQNEAQLDKSGLPSDRFFAERPEGSVSTLKIQRTQQEDSAVYLCASGSGPNYGYTFGSGTRLTVV.

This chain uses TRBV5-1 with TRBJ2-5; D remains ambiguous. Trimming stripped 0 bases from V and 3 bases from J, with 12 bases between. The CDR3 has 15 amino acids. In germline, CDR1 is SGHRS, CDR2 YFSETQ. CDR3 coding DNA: TGCGCCAGCAGCTTGGCTAACCCAGTTAAAGAGACCCAGTACTTC. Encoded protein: CASSLANPVKETQYF.

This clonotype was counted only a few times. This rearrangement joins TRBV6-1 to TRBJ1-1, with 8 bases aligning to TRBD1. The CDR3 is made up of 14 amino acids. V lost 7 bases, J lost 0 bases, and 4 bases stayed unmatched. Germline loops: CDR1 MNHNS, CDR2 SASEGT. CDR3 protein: CASNVGQVNTEAFF. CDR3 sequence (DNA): TGTGCCAGCAATGTGGGACAGGTGAACACTGAAGCTTTCTTT.

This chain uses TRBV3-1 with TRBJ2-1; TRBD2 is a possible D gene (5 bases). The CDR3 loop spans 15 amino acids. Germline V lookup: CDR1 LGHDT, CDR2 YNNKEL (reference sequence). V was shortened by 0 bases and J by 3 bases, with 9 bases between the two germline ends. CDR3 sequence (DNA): TGTGCCAGCAGCCAAGACTACCGGGACTACAATGAGCAGTTCTTC. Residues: CASSQDYRDYNEQFF.

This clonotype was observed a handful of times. The CDR3 loop reads CSAGALAYEQYF. The CDR3 DNA reads as TGCAGTGCAGGGGCCCTGGCATACGAGCAGTACTTC. This sequence joins TRBV20-1 and TRBJ2-7; possibly TRBD1 for D (5 bases). The V and J ends lost 6 bases and 4 bases respectively, with 13 bases between them. Germline assignment: CDR1 DFQATT and CDR2 SNEGSKA (reference sequence). This CDR3 spans 12 amino acids.

This CDR3 is CSARRTGGGTGELFF. In DNA, the CDR3 is TGCAGTGCTAGACGAACAGGGGGAGGCACCGGGGAGCTGTTTTTT. The chain couples TRBV20-1 to TRBJ2-2, with TRBD1 matching 8 bases. The germline V gene encodes CDR1 DFQATT and CDR2 SNEGSKA (reference sequence). The CDR3 loop spans 15 amino acids. V shed 2 bases and J 4 bases; nucleotides not matched to a gene: 6.

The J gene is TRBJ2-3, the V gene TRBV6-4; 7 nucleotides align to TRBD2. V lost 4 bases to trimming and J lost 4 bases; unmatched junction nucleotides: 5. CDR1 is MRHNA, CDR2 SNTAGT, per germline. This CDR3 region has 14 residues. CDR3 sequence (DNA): TGTGCCAGCAGTGTTGCGGGGGTGGCAGATACGCAGTATTTT. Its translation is CASSVAGVADTQYF.

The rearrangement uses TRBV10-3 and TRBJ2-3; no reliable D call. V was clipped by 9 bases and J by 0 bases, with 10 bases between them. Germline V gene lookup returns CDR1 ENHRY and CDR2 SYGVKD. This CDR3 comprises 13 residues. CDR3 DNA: TGTGCCATAGGATCTACAAGCACAGATACGCAGTATTTT. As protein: CAIGSTSTDTQYF.

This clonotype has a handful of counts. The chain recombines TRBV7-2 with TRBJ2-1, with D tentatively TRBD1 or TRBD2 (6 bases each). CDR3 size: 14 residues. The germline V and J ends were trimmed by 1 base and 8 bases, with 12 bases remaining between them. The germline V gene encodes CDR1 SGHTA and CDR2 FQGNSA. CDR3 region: CASSLDRGVDEQFF. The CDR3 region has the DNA TGTGCCAGCAGCTTAGATAGGGGGGTAGATGAGCAGTTCTTC.

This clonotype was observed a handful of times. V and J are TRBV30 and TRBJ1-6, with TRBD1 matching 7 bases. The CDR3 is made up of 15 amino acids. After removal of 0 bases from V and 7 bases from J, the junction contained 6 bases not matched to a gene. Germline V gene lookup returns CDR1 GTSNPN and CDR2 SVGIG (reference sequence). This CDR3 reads CAWSVGTGVNSPLHF. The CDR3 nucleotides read TGTGCCTGGAGTGTTGGAACAGGGGTGAATTCACCCCTCCACTTT.